A selection of T cell receptor beta chains follows, all from one sample in a study of CD8 T cells in ankylosing spondylitis. TCRdb processed the 5' RACE reads anew with MiXCR; each CDR3 protein has one entry. Altogether about 510,000 distinct CDR3 sequences are present, about 5% being singletons, with the ten largest covering under 4.5%. Sequencing was carried out using blood, either unsorted or a sorted T cell fraction (not recorded which). These receptor sequences come from a male donor with ankylosing spondylitis. Each CDR3 is given with its conserved first and last residue. A D gene is named only where the DNA matches it firmly. A clone size is listed for some rows: how often the clone was seen (once, few, many), or a class if it is expanded.

TRBD2,NA,TRBV7-9,TRBJ2-1,CASSPLRGGQFF,TGTGCCAGCAGCCCACTTCGGGGGGGGCAGTTCTTC
NA,many,TRBV9,TRBJ1-2,CASSARSDRVGYTF,TGTGCCAGCAGCGCCCGTAGTGACCGGGTCGGCTACACCTTC
NA,many,TRBV29-1,TRBJ1-1,CSVSRRLNTEAFF,TGCAGCGTTTCCCGCCGGTTGAACACTGAAGCTTTCTTT
TRBD1,many,TRBV6-1,TRBJ2-5,CASSISSGTEEETQYF,TGTGCCAGCAGCATCTCTTCCGGGACAGAAGAAGAGACCCAGTACTTC
NA,many,TRBV20-1,TRBJ1-1,CSARGHRANTEAFF,TGCAGTGCTAGAGGCCACAGGGCGAACACTGAAGCTTTCTTT
NA,once,TRBV11-3,TRBJ2-1,CASSFGPNEQFF,TGTGCCAGCAGCTTCGGACCCAATGAGCAGTTCTTC
NA,many,TRBV6-1,TRBJ2-4,CASSEALTLAKNIQYF,TGTGCCAGCAGTGAAGCCCTCACACTAGCCAAAAACATTCAGTACTTC
TRBD1,few,TRBV4-1,TRBJ2-5,CASSQHRGQGVLQETQYF,TGCGCCAGCAGCCAACACCGGGGACAGGGCGTCCTCCAAGAGACCCAGTACTTC
NA,many,TRBV6-2/TRBV6-3,TRBJ2-1,CASSGSSYNEQFF,TGTGCCAGCTCCGGCAGCTCCTACAATGAGCAGTTCTTC
TRBD2,many,TRBV20-1,TRBJ2-5,CSAREAAGGGTQYF,TGCAGTGCTAGAGAGGCAGCGGGAGGGGGGACCCAGTACTTC
TRBD2,NA,TRBV11-2,TRBJ2-2,CASSSPLPSGGPTGELFF,TGTGCCAGCAGCTCCCCATTGCCTAGCGGGGGCCCGACCGGGGAGCTGTTTTTT
TRBD2,many,TRBV27,TRBJ2-7,CASSLRFGRDEQYF,TGTGCCAGCAGTTTAAGGTTTGGGAGGGACGAGCAGTACTTC
NA,NA,TRBV6-5,TRBJ1-6,CASKGSGSPLHF,TGTGCCAGCAAGGGGTCCGGATCACCCCTCCACTTT
TRBD1,many,TRBV29-1,TRBJ2-7,CSAYTGTGIYEQYF,TGCAGCGCATATACCGGGACAGGGATCTACGAGCAGTACTTC
TRBD1,NA,TRBV6-5,TRBJ1-2,CASSFTDRERGYTF,TGTGCCAGCAGTTTCACGGACAGGGAGAGAGGCTACACCTTC
NA,NA,TRBV19,TRBJ2-1,CASSIDRVNEQFF,TGTGCCAGTAGTATAGACAGGGTCAATGAGCAGTTCTTC
NA,many,TRBV12-3/TRBV12-4,TRBJ2-3,CASSGETLSTDTQYF,TGTGCCAGCAGTGGGGAAACCTTGAGCACAGATACGCAGTATTTT
NA,many,TRBV27,TRBJ2-5,CASGVKREETQYF,TGTGCCAGCGGGGTAAAGCGCGAAGAGACCCAGTACTTC
NA,many,TRBV25-1,TRBJ2-2,CASSDPGSGELFF,TGTGCCAGCAGTGACCCCGGGTCCGGGGAGCTGTTTTTT
TRBD1,many,TRBV12-3/TRBV12-4,TRBJ1-3,CASRHGQGEGNTIYF,TGTGCCAGCAGACACGGACAGGGCGAAGGAAACACCATATATTTT
NA,few,TRBV18,TRBJ2-5,CASSGGNQETQYF,TGTGCCAGCTCAGGGGGAAACCAAGAGACCCAGTACTTC
NA,many,TRBV27,TRBJ2-1,CATAPGFNIRNEQFF,TGTGCCACCGCTCCAGGGTTCAACATTAGGAATGAGCAGTTCTTC
NA,NA,TRBV4-1,TRBJ2-1,CASSRTESGPSYNEQFF,TGCGCCAGCAGCCGAACGGAGAGCGGGCCTTCGTACAATGAGCAGTTCTTC
NA,few,TRBV7-2,TRBJ2-7,CASNSGFYEQYF,TGTGCCAGCAACTCAGGGTTCTACGAGCAGTACTTC
NA,many,TRBV20-1,TRBJ1-6,CSAREGRPNSPLHF,TGCAGTGCTAGAGAGGGACGCCCAAATTCACCCCTCCACTTT
TRBD1,many,TRBV28,TRBJ1-2,CASNGVWDRVYGYTF,TGTGCCAGCAATGGTGTCTGGGACAGGGTATATGGCTACACCTTC
NA,many,TRBV7-2,TRBJ1-6,CASRAQSSYNSPLHF,TGTGCCAGCAGGGCCCAGAGCTCCTATAATTCACCCCTCCACTTT
TRBD1,many,TRBV28,TRBJ2-7,CASHGTGGSYEQYF,TGTGCCAGCCATGGGACAGGGGGCTCCTACGAGCAGTACTTC
NA,many,TRBV4-3,TRBJ2-7,CASSQSGEQYF,TGCGCCAGCAGCCAATCCGGCGAGCAGTACTTC
TRBD2,many,TRBV6-1,TRBJ2-7,CASRPLTSGVLYEQYF,TGTGCCAGCAGACCCCTGACTAGCGGGGTGCTCTACGAGCAGTACTTC
NA,NA,TRBV30,TRBJ2-1,CAWSVMGGAYNEQFF,TGTGCCTGGAGTGTAATGGGTGGGGCCTACAATGAGCAGTTCTTC
NA,many,TRBV5-1,TRBJ1-2,CASSLEQLGYTF,TGCGCCAGCAGCTTGGAACAGCTTGGCTACACCTTC
NA,many,TRBV6-2/TRBV6-3,TRBJ1-5,CASRLSGRGYGTQHF,TGTGCCAGCAGATTGTCAGGGAGAGGTTACGGGACCCAGCATTTT
TRBD2,few,TRBV19,TRBJ2-5,CASSGLAGAETQYF,TGTGCCAGTAGTGGACTAGCGGGAGCAGAGACCCAGTACTTC
NA,few,TRBV3-1,TRBJ1-5,CASSQDNTGRGEDQPQHF,TGTGCCAGCAGCCAAGATAATACAGGGCGGGGAGAGGATCAGCCCCAGCATTTT
NA,NA,TRBV20-1,TRBJ2-7,CSARGLWLGGEQYF,TGCAGTGCTAGGGGGCTCTGGTTGGGGGGTGAGCAGTACTTC
TRBD2,many,TRBV5-1,TRBJ2-7,CASSLGLAGVLSYEQYF,TGCGCCAGCAGCTTGGGGCTAGCGGGAGTTCTTTCCTACGAGCAGTACTTC
TRBD1,many,TRBV12-3/TRBV12-4,TRBJ1-2,CASSLGQGIYGYTF,TGTGCCAGCAGTTTGGGACAGGGAATCTATGGCTACACCTTC
TRBD1,NA,TRBV29-1,TRBJ2-3,CSATATGLDTQYF,TGCAGCGCCACCGCGACAGGGTTGGATACGCAGTATTTT
NA,NA,TRBV24-1,TRBJ2-3,CATSPARGRPGDTQYF,TGTGCCACCAGTCCGGCGCGGGGACGGCCTGGAGATACGCAGTATTTT
TRBD2,many,TRBV5-1,TRBJ2-1,CASRAGTSGSSYNEQFF,TGCGCCAGCAGAGCCGGGACTAGCGGGAGCTCCTACAATGAGCAGTTCTTC